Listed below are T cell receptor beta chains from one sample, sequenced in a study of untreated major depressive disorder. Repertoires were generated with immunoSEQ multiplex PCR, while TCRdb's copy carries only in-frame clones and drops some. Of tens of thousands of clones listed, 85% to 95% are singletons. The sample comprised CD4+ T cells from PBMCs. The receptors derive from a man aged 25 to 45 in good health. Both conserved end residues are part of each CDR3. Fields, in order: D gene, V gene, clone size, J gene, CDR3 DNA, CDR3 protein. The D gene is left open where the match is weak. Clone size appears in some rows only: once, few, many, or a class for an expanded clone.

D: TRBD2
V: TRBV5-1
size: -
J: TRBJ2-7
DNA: TGCGCCAGCAGCCTCGTCACTAGCGGGTTGTCCTACGAGCAGTACTTC
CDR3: CASSLVTSGLSYEQYF

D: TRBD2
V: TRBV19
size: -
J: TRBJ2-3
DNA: TGTGCCAGTAGTACCCGATCCGGGACTAGCGGGAGAGTAGATACGCAGTATTTT
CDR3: CASSTRSGTSGRVDTQYF

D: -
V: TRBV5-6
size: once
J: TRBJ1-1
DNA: TGTGCCAGCAGCCCCCCCCAGGTGAACACTGAAGCTTTCTTT
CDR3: CASSPPQVNTEAFF

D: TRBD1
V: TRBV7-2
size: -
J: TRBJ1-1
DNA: TGTGCCAGCAGCCCTAAGACAGGGGTGAACACTGAAGCTTTCTTT
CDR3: CASSPKTGVNTEAFF

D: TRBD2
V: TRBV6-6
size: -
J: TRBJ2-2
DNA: TGTGCCAGCAGACGACTAGCGGGTATAAACACCGGGGAGCTGTTTTTT
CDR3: CASRRLAGINTGELFF

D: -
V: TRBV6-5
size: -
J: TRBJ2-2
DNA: TGTGCCAGCAGTTACCTCCCCGAGGTGAGGGAGCTGTTTTTT
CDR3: CASSYLPEVRELFF

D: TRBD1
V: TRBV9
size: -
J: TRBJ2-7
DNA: TGTGCCAGCAGCGGCGGACAGGGGCTCTACGAGCAGTACTTC
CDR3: CASSGGQGLYEQYF

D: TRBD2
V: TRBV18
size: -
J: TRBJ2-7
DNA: TGTGCCAGCTCACCACCTGGGAGCGGGAGGACCTACGAGCAGTACTTC
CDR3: CASSPPGSGRTYEQYF

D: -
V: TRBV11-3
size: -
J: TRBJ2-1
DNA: TGTGCCAGCAGCTTAGGACCGAACAATGAGCAGTTCTTC
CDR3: CASSLGPNNEQFF

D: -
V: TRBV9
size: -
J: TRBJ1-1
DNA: TGTGCCAGCAGCGTAGATCCCAAGAACACTGAAGCTTTCTTT
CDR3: CASSVDPKNTEAFF

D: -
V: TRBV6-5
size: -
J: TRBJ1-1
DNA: TGTGCCAGCAGTCGGGGACGAGACACTGAAGCTTTCTTT
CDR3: CASSRGRDTEAFF

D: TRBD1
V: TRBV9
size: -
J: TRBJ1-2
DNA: TGTGCCAGCAGCCCGTGGGACAGTACTGGCTACACCTTC
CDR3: CASSPWDSTGYTF

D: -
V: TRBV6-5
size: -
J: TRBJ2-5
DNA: TGTGCCAGCAGTTACATCGGAGTGAGGGAGACCCAGTACTTC
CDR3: CASSYIGVRETQYF

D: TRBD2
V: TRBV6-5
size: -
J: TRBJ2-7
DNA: TGTGCCAGCAGCGATCCCGGGAGACTAGCAAACGAGCAGTACTTC
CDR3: CASSDPGRLANEQYF

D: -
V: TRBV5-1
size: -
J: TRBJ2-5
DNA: TGCGCCAGCAGCTTGGAGGGACACTATACGTTAGAGACCCAGTACTTC
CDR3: CASSLEGHYTLETQYF

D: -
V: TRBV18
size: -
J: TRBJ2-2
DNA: TGTGCCAGCTCACCCGACTCAAACACCGGGGAGCTGTTTTTT
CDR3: CASSPDSNTGELFF

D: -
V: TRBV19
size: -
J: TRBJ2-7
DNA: TGTGCCAGTAGCGGATACCAGGGGACCTACGAGCAGTACTTC
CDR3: CASSGYQGTYEQYF

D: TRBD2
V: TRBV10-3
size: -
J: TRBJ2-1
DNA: TGTGCCATCAGTGAGTCCCATTCTCCGACTAGCGGGAGAGTCTATGAGCAGTTCTTC
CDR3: CAISESHSPTSGRVYEQFF

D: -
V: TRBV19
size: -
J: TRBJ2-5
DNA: TGTGCCAGTAGTATAAAAGAGACCCAGTACTTC
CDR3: CASSIKETQYF

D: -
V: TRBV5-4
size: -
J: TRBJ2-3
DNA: TGTGCCAGCAGCCGCCCCGGACCCAACACAGATACGCAGTATTTT
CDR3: CASSRPGPNTDTQYF

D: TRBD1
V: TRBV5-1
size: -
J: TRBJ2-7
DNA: TGCGCCAGCGCCGCCCGGGCAGGGGGCTACGAGCAGTACTTC
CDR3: CASAARAGGYEQYF

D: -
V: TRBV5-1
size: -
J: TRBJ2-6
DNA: TGCGCCAGCAGCCCCTCCCAGGCGCGGGCGTGGGGGGCCAACGTCCTGACTTTC
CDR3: CASSPSQARAWGANVLTF

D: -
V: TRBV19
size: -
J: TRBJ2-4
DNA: TGTGCCAGTAGCTCACAGGGATTGGGAAACATTCAGTACTTC
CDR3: CASSSQGLGNIQYF

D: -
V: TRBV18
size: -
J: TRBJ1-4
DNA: TGTGCCAGCTCATACACATTCGTAGAAAAACTGTTTTTT
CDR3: CASSYTFVEKLFF

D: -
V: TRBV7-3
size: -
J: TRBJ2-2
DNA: TGTGCCAGCAGCCCACAGGGCGCTCACGGGGAGCTGTTTTTT
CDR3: CASSPQGAHGELFF

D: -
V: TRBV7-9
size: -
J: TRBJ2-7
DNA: TGTGCCAGCAGCACCTCTTATTACGAGCAGTACTTC
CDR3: CASSTSYYEQYF